This passage covers 24 T cell receptor beta chains from one sample sequenced in a study of T cells in Graves' hyperthyroidism and ophthalmopathy. It was RNA transcripts that yielded the amplified TCR beta CDR3 regions. When the TCR CDR3 underwent first-round RT-PCR, the HTBI primer set was used. Each CDR3 protein gets one entry after TCRdb re-called the multiplex PCR reads with MiXCR. The data hold 300,000 to 450,000 distinct CDR3 sequences, with approximately 18% observed a single time. Material for sequencing was blood. The receptors stem from a woman in her 30s with Graves' hyperthyroidism that later progressed to Graves' ophthalmopathy.

V is TRBV20-1 and J is TRBJ2-1; tentatively, D is TRBD2 (6 bases). In germline, CDR1 is DFQATT, CDR2 SNEGSKA (reference sequence). This CDR3 comprises 14 residues. CDR3 region: CRQKGSGFYNEQFF. CDR3 nucleotides: TGCAGACAGAAGGGTAGCGGTTTCTACAATGAGCAGTTCTTC.

The J gene is TRBJ1-1, the V gene TRBV4-1; D gene ambiguous. CDR3 length: 14 amino acids. V lost 0 bases and J lost 7, with 12 bases in between. The germline V gene has CDR1 MGHRA and CDR2 YSYEKL. The CDR3 protein is CASSQDRYSLEAFF. CDR3 DNA sequence: TGCGCCAGCAGCCAAGATAGATATTCCCTTGAAGCTTTCTTT.

The rearrangement joins TRBV24-1 to TRBJ2-7; 13 bases align to TRBD2. Germline loops: CDR1 KGHDR, CDR2 SFDVKD. After removal of 7 bases from V and 5 bases from J, the junction contained 7 bases not matched to a gene. This CDR3 has 15 amino acids. This CDR3 is CATRKGTSGAHEQYF. The CDR3 nucleotides read TGTGCCACCAGGAAGGGGACTAGCGGGGCCCACGAGCAGTACTTC.

This clonotype was picked up many times. The chain employs TRBV7-9 and TRBJ2-1; possibly TRBD1 or TRBD2 for D (6 bases each). The V gene lost 0 bases and the J gene lost 8 bases, with 14 bases spanning the gap. The CDR3 contains 15 residues. From germline, CDR1 is SEHNR and CDR2 FQNEAQ (reference sequence). CDR3 residues: CASSLALTGAHEQFF. DNA of the CDR3: TGTGCCAGCAGCTTAGCCCTGACGGGGGCCCATGAGCAGTTCTTC.

The chain employs TRBV28 and TRBJ2-5; 7 nucleotides match TRBD1. With V trimmed by 6 bases and J by 5 bases, 15 bases remained unmatched. This CDR3 is built from 16 residues. Germline CDR1 is MDHEN and CDR2 is SYDVKM. CDR3 nucleotide sequence: TGTGCCAGCAGGATAGACCGAGAGGGGGCCGGGGAGACCCAGTACTTC. Amino acid sequence: CASRIDREGAGETQYF. The entire variable domain, with the rest obtained from reference TRBV28 and TRBJ2-5, is as follows: DVKVTQSSRYLVKRTGEKVFLECVQDMDHENMFWYRQDPGLGLRLIYFSYDVKMKEKGDIPEGYSVSREKKERFSLILESASTNQTSMYLCASRIDREGAGETQYFGPGTRLLVL.

CDR3 region: CASSLGTPHEQYF. The DNA of the CDR3 is TGTGCCAGCAGCTTAGGGACTCCCCACGAGCAGTACTTC. This chain joins TRBV7-9 and TRBJ2-7; tentatively, D is TRBD2 (5 bases). V was shortened by 1 base and J by 5 bases, with 9 bases between the two germline ends. Germline V gene sequence: CDR1 SEHNR, CDR2 FQNEAQ (reference sequence). CDR3 length: 13 residues.

This clonotype was counted ten times or more. The gene calls are TRBV27 and TRBJ1-5; D gene uncertain. The CDR3 totals 11 residues. V shed 8 bases and J shed 12 bases, with 14 bases lying between them. CDR1 is MNHEY, CDR2 SMNVEV, per germline (reference sequence). CDR3 in DNA: TGTGCCAGCGGATCGGCATTAAACCAGCATTTT. It translates to CASGSALNQHF.

This clonotype was counted at least ten times. The V and J genes are TRBV7-2 and TRBJ2-1; 10 positions match TRBD2. Trimming took 5 bases from V and 6 from J; bases not matched to a gene: 7. CDR3 length equals 15 residues. Germline CDR1 reads SGHTA; CDR2 reads FQGNSA. CDR3 nucleotide sequence: TGTGCCAGCAGCCTAAGGGGACTAGCGACCAATGAGCAGTTCTTC. It encodes CASSLRGLATNEQFF.

The table lists this clonotype with a few counts. The chain is built from TRBV5-4 and TRBJ2-7; tentatively, D is TRBD2 (5 bases). The germline V and J ends were trimmed by 4 bases and 2 bases, with 10 bases remaining between them. Per germline, CDR1 SGHNT and CDR2 YYREEE (reference sequence). The CDR3 totals 13 residues. CDR3 DNA: TGTGCCAGCAGCGCGGCCGGGGCCTACGAGCAGTACTTC. Translated: CASSAAGAYEQYF.

The chain recombines TRBV10-2 with TRBJ2-4; no clear D gene. The germline gives CDR1 WSHSY, CDR2 SAAADI. V was trimmed by 2 bases and J by 8 bases, leaving 10 bases between them. This CDR3 is built from 13 residues. The CDR3 sequence is CASSETVTDIQYF. The CDR3 bases are TGCGCCAGCAGTGAGACAGTAACGGACATTCAGTACTTC.

On this clonotype: A much larger clone lies one base from this, so it may be a read error. The genes are TRBV20-1 and TRBJ2-3; a weak D match, TRBD2 (6 bases). CDR1 DFQATT and CDR2 SNEGSKA come from the germline V gene (reference sequence). CDR3 length: 12 residues. CDR3: CSAYGSTDTRYF. DNA for the CDR3: TGCAGTGCATACGGGAGCACAGATACGCGGTATTTT.

This clonotype was recorded a few times. The chain is built from TRBV5-1 and TRBJ1-2; weak D call: TRBD1 (6 bases). Trimming removed 1 base at V and 6 bases at J, with 16 bases between. The CDR3 has 15 amino acids. The germline V gene encodes CDR1 SGHRS and CDR2 YFSETQ. Here the CDR3 DNA reads TGCGCCAGCAGCTTGATCGCAGGGGCAATAGATGGCTACACCTTC. The encoded protein is CASSLIAGAIDGYTF.

This clonotype was seen repeatedly, ten times or more. V and J are TRBV5-1 and TRBJ2-3, with TRBD2 as a possible D gene (6 bases). V was cut by 3 bases and J by 2 bases, with 22 bases left in between. Germline V gives CDR1 SGHRS, CDR2 YFSETQ. This CDR3 contains 18 residues. This CDR3 reads CASSSRPLFSGVTDTQYF. The CDR3 DNA reads as TGCGCCAGCAGCTCCCGACCTTTGTTTAGCGGAGTCACAGATACGCAGTATTTT.

The sample holds one count of this clonotype. This chain joins TRBV12-3 or TRBV12-4 and TRBJ1-1; D remains unclear. The CDR3 consists of 13 residues. V was pared by 5 bases and J by 3 bases, with 10 bases between. The CDR3 loop is CASSRTMDTEAFF. The CDR3 bases are TGTGCCAGCAGTCGCACAATGGACACTGAAGCTTTCTTT.

This clonotype has a count of ten or more. The rearrangement uses TRBV2 and TRBJ2-2; D may be TRBD2 (5 bases). V shed 8 bases and J shed 7 bases, with 5 bases lying between them. In germline, CDR1 is SNHLY, CDR2 FYNNEI. The CDR3 contains 10 residues. The CDR3 DNA sequence: TGTGCCAGCGAGGGCGGGGAGCTGTTTTTT. Translating it yields CASEGGELFF.

This clonotype was observed a few times. V and J are TRBV5-1 and TRBJ1-6; the D gene is possibly TRBD1 (5 bases). The ends were cut back, 1 base at V and 7 bases at J, with 15 bases in the middle. The CDR3 loop spans 16 amino acids. From germline, CDR1 is SGHRS and CDR2 YFSETQ. The CDR3 loop reads CASSLKQVYGNSPLHF. The CDR3 DNA sequence: TGCGCCAGCAGCTTGAAACAGGTCTATGGAAATTCACCCCTCCACTTT.

This clonotype was detected ten times or more. The genes are TRBV28 and TRBJ1-5; 8 bases fit TRBD1. The germline CDR1 and CDR2 sequences are MDHEN and SYDVKM. The CDR3 covers 18 residues. The ends lost 4 bases at V and 3 bases at J; junction bases unmatched: 14. CDR3 residues: CASSSGQGGFMDNQPQHF. The CDR3 region has the DNA TGTGCCAGCAGTTCAGGACAGGGAGGGTTCATGGACAATCAGCCCCAGCATTTT. The full variable domain, in which reference TRBV28 and TRBJ1-5 provide the parts outside the CDR3, is DVKVTQSSRYLVKRTGEKVFLECVQDMDHENMFWYRQDPGLGLRLIYFSYDVKMKEKGDIPEGYSVSREKKERFSLILESASTNQTSMYLCASSSGQGGFMDNQPQHFGDGTRLSIL.

The J gene is TRBJ2-7, the V gene TRBV6-1, with D possibly matching TRBD1 (6 bases). CDR1 is MNHNS, CDR2 SASEGT, per germline. V shed 5 bases and J shed 3 bases, with 11 bases lying between them. This CDR3 is built from 13 residues. The CDR3 loop reads CASSTGLVYEQYF. The CDR3, as DNA: TGTGCCAGCAGTACAGGGTTGGTCTACGAGCAGTACTTC.

CDR3 sequence: CASSRTGRSYNEQFF. CDR3 coding DNA: TGTGCCAGTAGTCGGACAGGCCGTTCATACAATGAGCAGTTCTTC. The chain couples TRBV19 to TRBJ2-1, with 7 bases lining up with TRBD1. The germline CDR1 and CDR2 sequences are LNHDA and SQIVND (reference sequence). With V trimmed by 5 bases and J by 4 bases, 8 bases remained unmatched. This CDR3 has 15 residues.

This clonotype was observed at least ten times. The V and J genes are TRBV6-2 or TRBV6-3 and TRBJ2-4; 9 bases fit TRBD1. Germline V lookup: CDR1 MNHEY, CDR2 SVGEGT. V was pared by 4 bases and J by 8 bases, with 3 bases of the junction left unmatched. The CDR3 loop spans 13 amino acids. CDR3 loop: CASSSDRGDIQYF. The CDR3 coding sequence is TGTGCCAGCAGTTCGGACAGGGGTGACATTCAGTACTTC.

The table lists this clonotype with many counts. The gene calls are TRBV6-1 and TRBJ2-7, with D possibly TRBD1 on 6 matching bases. CDR1 is MNHNS, CDR2 SASEGT, per germline. The CDR3 has 14 amino acids. V lost 7 bases, J lost 0 bases, and 13 bases lay in between. In DNA form, the CDR3 reads TGTGCCAGCAAGGGGGACCGAAACTCCTACGAGCAGTACTTC. Its translation: CASKGDRNSYEQYF.

This clonotype came up a few times. V usage is TRBV27 and J usage is TRBJ1-4; 7 positions agree with TRBD1. The V gene end was trimmed by 10 bases and the J gene end by 5 bases; junction bases not matched to a gene: 7. The germline gives CDR1 MNHEY, CDR2 SMNVEV (reference sequence). The length of the CDR3 is 13 residues. DNA of the CDR3: TGTGCCACCCGGGGACAGAACAATGAAAAACTGTTTTTT. Translated: CATRGQNNEKLFF.

This clonotype was picked up a small number of times. This chain connects TRBV27 to TRBJ2-1; TRBD1 agrees at 11 bases. CDR3 length equals 16 residues. V lost 5 bases to trimming and J lost 9 bases; unmatched junction nucleotides: 12. Per germline, CDR1 MNHEY and CDR2 SMNVEV (reference sequence). CDR3 sequence reads: CASSPLRGQGATEQFF. DNA for the CDR3: TGTGCCAGCAGTCCCCTCCGCGGACAGGGGGCAACTGAGCAGTTCTTC.

The V gene is TRBV11-2, the J gene TRBJ2-1; TRBD2 agrees at 8 bases. CDR1 SGHAT and CDR2 FQNNGV come from the germline V gene. Trimming took 0 bases from V and 8 from J; bases not matched to a gene: 3. CDR3 length: 14 amino acids. The CDR3 is CASSLEVGGDEQFF. The DNA of the CDR3 is TGTGCCAGCAGCTTAGAGGTCGGGGGGGATGAGCAGTTCTTC.